Listed below are T cell receptor beta chains from one sample, sequenced in a study of blood T cell repertoires in COVID-19. The data were produced by immunoSEQ multiplex PCR, yet TCRdb's version contains in-frame clones alone and is incomplete. The sample holds around 100,000 clones, 70% to 80% seen once. Material: peripheral blood. All receptors come from a woman between 70 and 85 years old with acute or convalescent COVID-19. The CDR3 runs from the conserved cysteine through the conserved F or W. The D gene is left open where the match is weak. Part of the rows lack a size; the others show once, few, many or a class for expanded clones.

clone_size: NA
d_call: NA
v_call: TRBV12-3/TRBV12-4
j_call: TRBJ1-1
cdr3_nt: TGTGCCAGCAGATCACCAGGGGAGACTGAAGCTTTCTTT
cdr3_aa: CASRSPGETEAFF

clone_size: NA
d_call: NA
v_call: TRBV29-1
j_call: TRBJ1-2
cdr3_nt: TGCAGCGCCTTGGGAGGGTTTGGCTACACCTTC
cdr3_aa: CSALGGFGYTF

clone_size: NA
d_call: NA
v_call: TRBV5-4
j_call: TRBJ2-3
cdr3_nt: TGTGCCAGCAGCTTGGCAGGGACAGATACGCAGTATTTT
cdr3_aa: CASSLAGTDTQYF

clone_size: few
d_call: TRBD1
v_call: TRBV24-1
j_call: TRBJ2-2
cdr3_nt: TGTGCCACCAGGATTGGGGGACAGGGGACCACCGGGGAGCTGTTTTTT
cdr3_aa: CATRIGGQGTTGELFF

clone_size: once
d_call: NA
v_call: TRBV3-1/TRBV3-2
j_call: TRBJ1-2
cdr3_nt: TGTGCCAGCAGCCAAGATCGGAGGGGCCCAGCTTTC
cdr3_aa: CASSQDRRGPAF

clone_size: NA
d_call: TRBD1
v_call: TRBV7-6
j_call: TRBJ2-2
cdr3_nt: TGTGCCAGCAGCTTAGCCGACAGGGGTTACGGGGAGCTGTTTTTT
cdr3_aa: CASSLADRGYGELFF

clone_size: NA
d_call: NA
v_call: TRBV6-5
j_call: TRBJ1-4
cdr3_nt: TGTGCCACCAAGGGGGGGCCGGCTAATGAAAAACTGTTTTTT
cdr3_aa: CATKGGPANEKLFF

clone_size: NA
d_call: NA
v_call: TRBV5-4
j_call: TRBJ1-2
cdr3_nt: TGTGCCAGCAGCTTCGATCTAGTGAGGACCTTC
cdr3_aa: CASSFDLVRTF

clone_size: few
d_call: TRBD2
v_call: TRBV11-2
j_call: TRBJ2-3
cdr3_nt: TGTGCCAGCAGCTTAGTTTCGGGGGGGAGCACAGATACGCAGTATTTT
cdr3_aa: CASSLVSGGSTDTQYF

clone_size: NA
d_call: NA
v_call: TRBV11-3
j_call: TRBJ2-2
cdr3_nt: TGTGCCAGCAGCCCCGGGGGGCCCGGGGAGCTGTTTTTT
cdr3_aa: CASSPGGPGELFF

clone_size: once
d_call: NA
v_call: TRBV9
j_call: TRBJ2-5
cdr3_nt: TGTGCCAGCAACCCGGGGGATCAAGAGACCCAGTACTTC
cdr3_aa: CASNPGDQETQYF

clone_size: NA
d_call: NA
v_call: TRBV30
j_call: TRBJ2-7
cdr3_nt: TGTGCCTGGAGAGGGGTCTACGAGCAGTACTTC
cdr3_aa: CAWRGVYEQYF

clone_size: NA
d_call: TRBD1
v_call: TRBV7-2
j_call: TRBJ1-2
cdr3_nt: TGTGCCAGCAGCTTAGCGGACAGGGTGGGGGGCTACACCTTC
cdr3_aa: CASSLADRVGGYTF

clone_size: NA
d_call: TRBD1
v_call: TRBV5-8
j_call: TRBJ1-2
cdr3_nt: TGTGCCAGCAGGTCCGGGACAGGGAACTATGGCTACACCTTC
cdr3_aa: CASRSGTGNYGYTF

clone_size: NA
d_call: TRBD1
v_call: TRBV5-1
j_call: TRBJ1-5
cdr3_nt: TGCGCCAGCAGCTTGGGACAGGGTTTTGGGCAGCCCCAGCATTTT
cdr3_aa: CASSLGQGFGQPQHF

clone_size: NA
d_call: TRBD2
v_call: TRBV5-1
j_call: TRBJ2-5
cdr3_nt: TGCGCCAGCACGACTAGCGGGGGGTTCCAAGAGACCCAGTACTTC
cdr3_aa: CASTTSGGFQETQYF

clone_size: NA
d_call: TRBD2
v_call: TRBV7-2
j_call: TRBJ2-3
cdr3_nt: TGTGCCAGCACCCCGGGGACTAGCTTGAATACGCAGTATTTT
cdr3_aa: CASTPGTSLNTQYF

clone_size: NA
d_call: TRBD1
v_call: TRBV7-6
j_call: TRBJ1-6
cdr3_nt: TGTGCCAGCAGCTTACGAGGGCCGGGACAGGGCTATTCACCCCTCCACTTT
cdr3_aa: CASSLRGPGQGYSPLHF